The present entry profiles one T cell receptor (beta chain) with its context. Its antigen is currently unknown. ViraFEST used viral peptide pools to expand antigen-specific CD4+ T cells before sequencing. Researchers isolated CD4+ T cells once 9 to 11 days of culture had elapsed. Their SARS-CoV-2 infection, verified by PCR, occurred between March and December 2020. Germline-derived CDR1 and CDR2 are SNHLY and FYNNEI. The V gene end was trimmed by 7 bases and the J gene end by 4 bases; junction bases not matched to a gene: 12. This CDR3 has 15 residues. Sequenced by immunoSEQ multiplex PCR; TCRdb stores in-frame clones only, minus some. The sample lists 35,000 to 40,000 clones; about 78% were seen once. This sample stems from a study of vaccination effects on CD4 cells after COVID-19.

Specimen: CD4+ T cells from PBMCs cultured with HCoV-NL63 spike peptides, collected before COVID-19 vaccination. The chain links TRBV2 to TRBJ2-7; 8 bases line up with TRBD1. This sequence was found in a human donor who had a prior SARS-CoV-2 infection. CDR3 region: CASMKDRAGGYEQYF. CDR3 nucleotides: TGTGCCAGCATGAAGGACAGGGCAGGGGGGTACGAGCAGTACTTC.